Below, 5 T cell receptor beta chains from the same sample are listed, as sequenced in a study of somatic mutations in cytotoxic T cells in rheumatoid arthritis. Repertoires were generated with immunoSEQ multiplex PCR, while TCRdb's copy carries only in-frame clones and drops some. The table shows about 25,000 clones, with just under 75% occurring only once. Sequencing was carried out using CD8+ T cells sorted from blood. These TCRs come from a woman under 30 in good health.

This clone is a singleton in its sample. The chain joins TRBV29-1 to TRBJ2-7; D perhaps matches TRBD1 (5 bases). Germline-derived CDR1 and CDR2 are SQVTM and ANQGSEA. The V end lost 6 bases, the J end lost 0 bases, and 12 bases lay between the germline ends. This CDR3 region has 13 residues. CDR3 sequence: CSVQTVSSYEQYF. CDR3 nucleotide sequence: TGCAGCGTCCAGACAGTGAGCTCCTACGAGCAGTACTTC.

This clone was counted a few times. The rearrangement uses TRBV28 and TRBJ1-1; unclear D gene. Trimming pared 3 bases from V and 1 base from J, leaving 9 bases between. The CDR3 runs to 14 residues. Germline V CDR1 and CDR2: MDHEN, SYDVKM. The CDR3 DNA is TGTGCCAGCAGTTTCGCGGAAGAGAACACTGAAGCTTTCTTT. Protein sequence: CASSFAEENTEAFF.

The genes are TRBV11-2 and TRBJ2-7, with 9 bases identical to TRBD1. Germline-derived CDR1 and CDR2 are SGHAT and FQNNGV. The CDR3 length is 13 residues. J lost 7 bases, V lost 5 bases, and 6 bases had no gene match. In DNA form, the CDR3 reads TGTGCCAGCAGCCCAACAGGGGGCTGGGAGCAGTACGTC. It specifies CASSPTGGWEQYV.

V gene TRBV9 combines with J gene TRBJ2-1; TRBD2 matches at 8 bases. The CDR3 contains 18 residues. Germline V lookup: CDR1 SGDLS, CDR2 YYNGEE. With V trimmed by 0 bases and J by 7 bases, 15 bases remained unmatched. The CDR3: CASSVAPTRAAGVNEQFF. The CDR3 nucleotides are TGTGCCAGCAGCGTAGCTCCGACGAGGGCAGCGGGAGTTAATGAGCAGTTCTTC.

The rearrangement uses TRBV19 and TRBJ1-1; D is uncertain. The CDR3 totals 14 residues. Trimming pared 1 base from V and 1 base from J, leaving 7 bases between. The germline CDR1 and CDR2 sequences are LNHDA and SQIVND (reference sequence). The CDR3 DNA is TGTGCCAGTAGTATAGCTACTGAGAACACTGAAGCTTTCTTT. As protein: CASSIATENTEAFF. Full variable domain (outside the CDR3, taken from reference TRBV19 and TRBJ1-1): DGGITQSPKYLFRKEGQNVTLSCEQNLNHDAMYWYRQDPGQGLRLIYYSQIVNDFQKGDIAEGYSVSREKKESFPLTVTSAQKNPTAFYLCASSIATENTEAFFGQGTRLTVV.